The 17 T cell receptor beta chains reported below all come from one sample, sequenced in a study of CD8 T cells in Susac syndrome. An input of about 0.45 to 1 ug of RNA was subjected to reverse transcription using random hexamers. Using its own MiXCR run on the immunoSEQ multiplex PCR reads, TCRdb lists one record per CDR3 protein. The sample holds around 59,000 distinct CDR3 sequences; 85% to 95% are singletons and the top ten take approximately 0.2%. The material sequenced was CD8+ T cells from PBMCs. The origin of the receptors is a human donor in good health.

This sequence joins TRBV2 and TRBJ1-5, with D maybe TRBD1 (5 bases). Germline CDR1 is SNHLY and CDR2 is FYNNEI. This CDR3 is built from 16 residues. V shed 2 bases and J shed 4 bases, with 15 bases lying between them. CDR3 sequence (DNA): TGTGCCAGCAGTGAAAGGGGAGCCAGGGAGAATCAGCCCCAGCATTTT. Translating it yields CASSERGARENQPQHF.

V gene TRBV19 combines with J gene TRBJ2-1; D may be TRBD2 (6 bases). The CDR3 runs 12 residues. Germline-derived CDR1 and CDR2 are LNHDA and SQIVND (reference sequence). With 5 bases removed from V and 8 bases from J, the gap between germline ends came to 10 bases. The CDR3, as DNA: TGTGCCAGTAGTCCCCCGGGGGATGAGCAGTTCTTC. Amino acids: CASSPPGDEQFF.

The V and J genes are TRBV7-3 and TRBJ2-7, with D hard to call. Trimming cost V 1 base and J 2 bases, with 18 bases left between them. The length of the CDR3 is 17 residues. From germline, CDR1 is SGHTA and CDR2 FQGTGA. CDR3 DNA: TGTGCCAGCAGCTTAAGTGGGTCAGGCCAGAGACCCTACGAGCAGTACTTC. The encoded protein is CASSLSGSGQRPYEQYF. The full variable domain, completed using reference TRBV7-3 and TRBJ2-7, is GAGVSQTPSNKVTEKGKYVELRCDPISGHTALYWYRQSLGQGPEFLIYFQGTGAADDSGLPNDRFFAVRPEGSVSTLKIQRTERGDSAVYLCASSLSGSGQRPYEQYFGPGTRLTVT.

The chain combines TRBV24-1 with TRBJ2-1; 9 bases fit TRBD1. The ends lost 3 bases at V and 7 bases at J; junction bases unmatched: 3. Looked up from germline, CDR1 is KGHDR and CDR2 is SFDVKD. CDR3 length equals 14 residues. The CDR3 sequence is CATSDNRGLNEQFF. The CDR3 bases are TGTGCCACCAGTGATAACAGGGGGCTTAATGAGCAGTTCTTC.

V is TRBV4-3 and J is TRBJ1-3; 7 nucleotides agree with TRBD1. The junction had 3 bases not matched to a gene; V was cut back by 0 bases and J by 4 bases. The CDR3 runs 15 residues. Germline values: CDR1 LGHNA, CDR2 YSLEER. This CDR3 is CASSQDQGVGNTIYF. The CDR3 DNA follows: TGCGCCAGCAGCCAAGATCAGGGGGTGGGAAACACCATATATTTT.

The chain carries TRBV13 and TRBJ2-2, with D perhaps TRBD1 (5 bases). The V end lost 5 bases, the J end lost 7 bases, and 17 bases lay between the germline ends. This CDR3 has 15 amino acids. Germline V gives CDR1 PRHDT, CDR2 FYEKMQ (reference sequence). The CDR3 region is CASSASMGQGGELFF. CDR3 sequence (DNA): TGTGCCAGCAGCGCGTCGATGGGGCAGGGCGGGGAGCTGTTTTTT. Using reference TRBV13 and TRBJ2-2 for the parts outside the CDR3, the full variable domain is AAGVIQSPRHLIKEKRETATLKCYPIPRHDTVYWYQQGPGQDPQFLISFYEKMQSDKGSIPDRFSAQQFSDYHSELNMSSLELGDSALYFCASSASMGQGGELFFGEGSRLTVL.

The rearrangement links TRBV25-1 to TRBJ2-7, with TRBD1 matching over 7 bases. Germline V lookup: CDR1 MGHDK, CDR2 SYGVNS. The ends lost 6 bases at V and 1 base at J; junction bases unmatched: 9. CDR3 length equals 15 residues. The CDR3 spells CASSAPGQRSYEQYF. The DNA for the CDR3 is TGTGCCAGCAGCGCTCCGGGACAGAGGTCCTACGAGCAGTACTTC.

The chain uses TRBV12-3 or TRBV12-4 and TRBJ1-1, with TRBD1 matching 7 bases. This CDR3 has 13 residues. V was clipped by 8 bases and J by 0 bases; unmatched bases: 3. CDR3 in amino acids: CASATGVNTEAFF. The CDR3 DNA follows: TGTGCCAGCGCAACAGGGGTGAACACTGAAGCTTTCTTT.

V gene TRBV6-5 combines with J gene TRBJ2-7, with D uncertain. This CDR3 comprises 13 residues. Germline assignment: CDR1 MNHEY and CDR2 SVGAGI. V dropped 0 bases and J dropped 6 bases, with 9 bases sitting between them. The CDR3 is CASSYSSSTEQYF. CDR3 bases: TGTGCCAGCAGTTACTCGAGTAGCACCGAGCAGTACTTC.

This sequence joins TRBV19 and TRBJ2-3, with TRBD1 as a possible D gene (6 bases). The CDR3 sequence is 16 residues long. The germline gives CDR1 LNHDA, CDR2 SQIVND (reference sequence). Trimming took 4 bases from V and 0 from J, leaving 14 bases between them. The CDR3 DNA reads as TGTGCCAGTAGTACTACAGGGAGAACCAGCACAGATACGCAGTATTTT. This sequence encodes CASSTTGRTSTDTQYF.

The chain uses TRBV3-1 and TRBJ2-7; 10 bases are shared with TRBD2. The V gene end was trimmed by 5 bases and the J gene end by 2 bases; junction bases not matched to a gene: 9. This CDR3 has 16 amino acids. Looked up from germline, CDR1 is LGHDT and CDR2 is YNNKEL (reference sequence). CDR3: CASSVITSGATYEQYF. CDR3 in DNA: TGTGCCAGCAGCGTCATTACTAGCGGGGCCACCTACGAGCAGTACTTC.

The chain links TRBV7-6 to TRBJ2-1; 8 bases are a match to TRBD2. Germline V CDR1 and CDR2: SGHVS, FNYEAQ. The CDR3 length is 14 residues. With 2 bases clipped from V and 14 bases from J, the junction kept 11 bases outside the gene matches. This CDR3 reads CASSLTRGGTRKFF. DNA for the CDR3: TGTGCCAGCAGCTTAACTCGGGGGGGAACTAGGAAGTTCTTC.

The J gene is TRBJ1-3, the V gene TRBV4-2; D is unclear. From germline, CDR1 is LGHNA and CDR2 YNFKEQ. This CDR3 region has 15 residues. The V gene lost 0 bases and the J gene lost 1 base, with 7 bases spanning the gap. CDR3 in amino acids: CASSQDPGSGNTIYF. CDR3 nucleotides: TGTGCCAGCAGCCAAGATCCGGGGTCTGGAAACACCATATATTTT.

This rearrangement joins TRBV12-3 or TRBV12-4 to TRBJ2-7; the D is unclear. V was shortened by 2 bases and J by 0 bases, with 11 bases between the two germline ends. The CDR3 has 15 amino acids. The CDR3 sequence is CASSLWQESSYEQYF. The CDR3 DNA reads as TGTGCCAGCAGTTTATGGCAGGAGAGCTCCTACGAGCAGTACTTC.

The J gene is TRBJ2-7, the V gene TRBV4-3; D is perhaps TRBD2 (5 bases). From germline, CDR1 is LGHNA and CDR2 YSLEER. V shed 8 bases and J shed 2 bases, with 19 bases lying between them. CDR3 length equals 15 residues. CDR3 protein: CASSRETETTYEQYF. Written as DNA, the CDR3 is TGCGCCAGCTCCCGAGAGACCGAGACTACCTACGAGCAGTACTTC.

The chain is built from TRBV7-9 and TRBJ1-4; 7 nucleotides align to TRBD1. Germline V CDR1 and CDR2: SEHNR, FQNEAQ (reference sequence). The CDR3 totals 14 residues. J gave up 7 bases and V 5 bases, and 7 bases lay outside the gene matches. The CDR3 region has the DNA TGTGCCAGCAGCGCCCGGGACAGCCGTGAAAAACTGTTTTTT. This codes for CASSARDSREKLFF.

This clonotype was counted once. The V call is TRBV11-1, the J call TRBJ2-7; 8 positions agree with TRBD2. V gave up 5 bases and J gave up 7 bases; unmatched junction bases: 13. The CDR3 has 15 amino acids. Germline CDR1 and CDR2: SGHAT and FQDESV (reference sequence). The CDR3 DNA sequence: TGTGCCAGCAGCCCTCCGGGACTAGAAGTAAGGGAGCAGTACTTC. The encoded protein is CASSPPGLEVREQYF. The variable domain in full, completed from reference TRBV11-1 and TRBJ2-7, reads EAEVAQSPRYKITEKSQAVAFWCDPISGHATLYWYRQILGQGPELLVQFQDESVVDDSQLPKDRFSAERLKGVDSTLKIQPAELGDSAMYLCASSPPGLEVREQYFGPGTRLTVT.